The rows below give T cell receptor beta chains drawn from one sample of a study of PD-1 blockade in classical Hodgkin lymphoma. Sequencing used immunoSEQ multiplex PCR; TCRdb keeps in-frame clones, though not all of them. This sample has about 43,000 clones, with approximately 79% found just once. This sample comprised peripheral blood mononuclear cells (PBMCs), obtained before the second cycle of nivolumab. Receptors were obtained from a human donor with classical Hodgkin lymphoma. Both conserved end residues are trimmed from each CDR3.

>TRBJ1-1|TRBV15
ATSSTGPPGTEAF
>TRBJ1-2|TRBV11-2
ASSLLLTGRLIYT
>TRBJ2-1|TRBV7-8
ASSLRDQSYNEQF
>TRBJ2-1|TRBV6-5
ASSYRLAGADEQF
>TRBJ2-7|TRBV4-3
ASSQDPELAGRYEQY
>TRBJ2-3|TRBV6-5
ASRDRGTDTQY
>TRBJ1-1|TRBV7-3
ASSLSGGGTEAF
>TRBJ2-1|TRBV27
ASSLGAGGYNEQF
>TRBJ1-4|TRBV25-1
ASSITGTTLF
>TRBJ1-2|TRBV6-5
ASRGNGYT
>TRBJ2-7|TRBV27
ASSLSGGGRGNEQY
>TRBJ1-2|TRBV7-2
ASSPNTASYGYT
>TRBJ2-7|TRBV7-6
ASSLDRSYEQY
>TRBJ1-2|TRBV6-5
ASSYDWSYGYT
>TRBJ1-5|TRBV5-1
ASSLGGNNQPQH
>TRBJ1-4|TRBV29-1
SVVRGEKLF
>TRBJ1-1|TRBV27
AGKHYKKTGSDTEAF
>TRBJ2-7|TRBV4-1
ASSQIRRVHEQY
>TRBJ1-2|TRBV9
ASSDRDVFYGYT
>TRBJ1-1|TRBV18
ASSPGLEREAF
>TRBJ1-2|TRBV9
ASSKGRDNTNYGYT
>TRBJ2-1|TRBV14
ASSQQDRTLYNEQF
>TRBJ2-1|TRBV19
ASSILAGGPYNEQF
>TRBJ2-2|TRBV18
ASSPRMSETNTGELF
>TRBJ2-7|TRBV7-9
ASSSIQRYEQY
>TRBJ1-1|TRBV28
ASSSPGRNTEAF
>TRBJ2-7|TRBV18
ASSPGGTSDEQY
>TRBJ2-7|TRBV20-1
SALRDYEQY
>TRBJ2-7|TRBV12-5
ASAGGFHEQY
>TRBJ2-3|TRBV10-3
ATTPTFTATDTQY
>TRBJ1-3|TRBV28
ASSSRTGAGNTIY
>TRBJ1-1|TRBV7-8
ASSLEWSGAEAF
>TRBJ2-2|TRBV19
ASSIEQTSGWGRELF
>TRBJ2-7|TRBV2
ASTGTSGGAVHEQY
>TRBJ2-7|TRBV5-4
ASSLEGLPGEQY
>TRBJ2-7|TRBV23-1
ASSQRAGQAEKSYEQY
>TRBJ1-3|TRBV30
AWSPGVYSGNTIY
>TRBJ2-1|TRBV9
ASSVGIGALYNEQF
>TRBJ1-2|TRBV4-3
ASSPGQGVTGYT
>TRBJ2-4|TRBV4-2
ASSQSDLAGRDNIQY
>TRBJ2-2|TRBV11-3
ASSLDLGTGNTGELF
>TRBJ2-4|TRBV5-4
ASSTGTPGVSKNIQY
>TRBJ2-7|TRBV11-2
ASSLGGISY
>TRBJ2-6|TRBV19
ASRLGGSGANVLT
>TRBJ1-1|TRBV6-5
ASNDQMNTEAF
>TRBJ2-1|TRBV9
ASSFREATRINEQF
>TRBJ2-7|TRBV6-5
ASSYAYEQY
>TRBJ1-2|TRBV5-5
ASSQDRSGTYRRGYT
>TRBJ1-5|TRBV6-1
ASSELKGSGNQPQH
>TRBJ2-7|TRBV11-2
ASSAGLGKSYEQY
>TRBJ1-2|TRBV9
ASSVDPNRENGYT
>TRBJ2-7|TRBV28
ASISPSGGYKEQY
>TRBJ2-3|TRBV28
ASSGRKGLNTDTQY
>TRBJ2-2|TRBV9
ASSGVLNTGELF
>TRBJ1-2|TRBV6-5
ASSSSKHYDGYT